This T cell receptor (beta chain) was captured by sequencing in a study of blood T cell repertoires in COVID-19. Study summary: The United States, Italy and Spain provided the acute and convalescent COVID-19 samples. T cells, B-cell-depleted T cells, or PBMCs supplied cDNA or gDNA.

Study processing details: For nucleated cells, counts were estimated from reference gene primer amplification. Repertoires were generated with immunoSEQ multiplex PCR, while TCRdb's copy carries only in-frame clones and drops some. The V and J calls and the clone size are those of that table, but D and trimming were determined from the DNA. The profile shows around 30,000 clones, approximately 90% of them singletons. For this clone: The same CDR3 can be traced to other DNA sequences in this sample.

This sequence was found in a man in his sixties with acute or convalescent COVID-19. The sample taken for sequencing was peripheral blood.

The CDR3 loop reads CASSLIGGTGELFF. The DNA for the CDR3 is TGCGCCAGCAGCTTGATAGGAGGCACCGGGGAGCTGTTTTTT. The chain has TRBV5-1 and TRBJ2-2; weak D call: TRBD2 (5 bases). Looked up from germline, CDR1 is SGHRS and CDR2 is YFSETQ. There are 14 residues in the CDR3. Trimming took 1 base from V and 4 from J, leaving 8 bases between them.